This note documents a single T cell receptor (beta chain) sequence. This clonotype has ten or more counts. Its antigen is currently not known. No much larger clone exists at a distance of one base, and base qualities are not known. From cysteine to phenylalanine, the CDR3 is 14 amino acids long. Solely the CDR3 DNA is kept, with 42 bases framed from the first base. Looking up the germline V gene (reference sequence) yields CDR1 DFQATT and CDR2 SNEGSKA. V sheds 3 bases and J sheds 0 bases, leaving 11 bases between their ends. This record comes from a study of neurological immune-mediated disorders (dated by TCRdb to between 2018 and 2020). With regard to the full study: Using UMI-based sequencing, the study compared peripheral blood TCR-beta repertoires from patients with HTLV-I-associated myelopathy (HAM/TSP), patients with multiple sclerosis, and healthy controls. Longitudinal HAM/TSP donors and healthy donors each had 3 time-points at intervals of about 3-45 months. Alongside PBMC samples, the set of more than 80 TCR-beta libraries contained longitudinal samples, technical triplicates, and paired CD4+ and CD8+ T-cell subsets that had been sorted. The cohort was made up of about 65 subjects, consisting of 14 HAM/TSP patients, approximately 35 multiple sclerosis patients and about 20 healthy controls.

Sample time point, as interpreted from the label and publication: longitudinal time-point 1 (baseline). The healthy controls were volunteers from a blood bank in Maryland, USA. Unsorted PBMC libraries were generated from 2 million PBMCs stored in RNAlater at -80 °C until RNA extraction. PBMCs were separated from peripheral blood using Ficoll-Hypaque density gradient centrifugation and then cryopreserved in liquid nitrogen. Broad study findings and their caveats: The highest TCR clonal expansion was observed in HAM/TSP patients, whereas the lowest was observed in MS patients, even when compared with healthy controls. No identical CDR3 amino acid sequences were shared among expanded clones across subjects, suggesting private TCR-beta repertoires in all groups.

cDNA was synthesized by template-switch 5'RACE using a primer with a 10-nucleotide random unique molecular identifier that tagged each TCR transcript. Every sequencing run yielded over 160 million TCR-beta sequences covering 15-18 subjects. Total RNA was extracted with the RNeasy kit. The KAPA Real-time Library Amplification kit was used to amplify TCR-beta VDJ regions with primers targeting the TCR constant region and the 5'RACE anchor. A first PCR added sample indexes and Illumina adaptors, after which a second PCR increased the library yield. The roughly 650 bp TCR product was size-selected on a 2% E-gel SizeSelection system after Ampure bead purification. Before pooling, library quality was assessed on a Bioanalyzer, concentration was determined with Qubit, and library quantification was performed with the Kapa Library Quantification kit. Libraries were sequenced paired-end 2 x 150 bp on an Illumina HiSeq 2500. To increase sequence diversity, roughly 24-30% phiX was spiked into each library pool. As for how the authors treated the data: Quality-filtered reads were processed with the UMI-based MiGEC pipeline, and over 90% of raw TCR sequences were removed by the MiGEC pipeline during error correction. VDJ genes were aligned to IMGT germline references, and clonotypes were defined by unique CDR3 amino acid sequence plus V-J genes. VDJtools evaluated clonal expansion, Shannon diversity and CDR3 relatedness (CalcPairwiseDistances, ClusterSamples); CLCbio workbench built phylogenetic trees. Clones with at least 8 unique UMIs were defined as expanded, with this threshold being based on coefficient-of-variation modelling across technical triplicates. TCRdb cleaned the public reads at Q25 with fastp, built clones with MiXCR and kept in-frame beta chains. Entries are consolidated by CDR3 protein sequence, retaining the most common genes and DNA. These V and J calls derive from TCRdb rather than the authors' analysis. The sample table lists under 90,000 distinct CDR3 sequences, 9.5% to 13% of them with a count of one. 9.5% to 10% of the sample is in the top ten clones.

This chain is built from TRBV20-1 and TRBJ1-1; TRBD1 might be the D gene, on 6 matching bases. The TCR was taken from a man younger than 45 in good health. The sequenced material came from PBMCs. For the CDR3, the sequence is CSASEDSMNTEAFF. The DNA is TGCAGTGCTAGTGAGGACAGCATGAACACTGAAGCTTTCTTT.